The source of this T cell receptor beta chain is a study of cytomegalovirus exposure and HLA in healthy donors. Across the study: Among 150 million to 200 million T cells, an earlier analysis found roughly 100 million unique TCR beta sequences.

Remarks on this clone: Its antigen is unidentified.

Vbeta (60) and Jbeta (13) primers were used in the PCR. Using immunoSEQ multiplex PCR, the repertoire was profiled, and TCRdb retains in-frame clones only, with some absent. The sample lists around 110,000 clones; 50% to 65% were seen once. Overall study results and limits: Other equally common chains were less clonally expanded than HLA-associated TCR beta chains, a later analysis showed. What a later analysis reportedly showed was that an Asian-associated ancestry cluster had fewer N-insertions than the roughly 700-donor mean. According to the study, around 150 TCR beta chains were cytomegalovirus-associated.

Germline CDR1 and CDR2: LNHDA and SQIVND (reference sequence). Trimming removed 3 bases at V and 10 bases at J, with 7 bases between. The CDR3 runs 11 residues. The specimen was PBMCs. The receptor's source is a woman aged 40 to 50 in good health and CMV-seropositive. The rearrangement uses TRBV19 and TRBJ2-1; no clear D. The chain's CDR3 is CASSILGEQFF. The DNA for the CDR3 is TGTGCCAGTAGTATTCTGGGCGAGCAGTTCTTC.